Shown below are 2 T cell receptor beta chains from a single sample sequenced in a study of blood T cell repertoires in COVID-19. The repertoire was sequenced with immunoSEQ multiplex PCR; TCRdb's copy has only in-frame clones and lacks some. The sample contains 70,000 or so clones, around three quarters of which appear only once. The sample comprised peripheral blood. Receptor source: a human donor in a cohort sampled during active COVID-19.

The chain recombines TRBV12-3 or TRBV12-4 with TRBJ1-2; possible D gene TRBD1, 5 bases. Trimming took 3 bases from V and 8 from J, leaving 13 bases between them. The CDR3 totals 13 residues. The DNA of the CDR3 is TGTGCCAGCAGTTTGTCGGTAACAGGAGGCTACACCTTC. It translates to CASSLSVTGGYTF.

J is TRBJ2-7 and V is TRBV21-1; the table's D call, TRBD2, was not checked against the DNA. TRBV21-1 is designated a pseudogene. The CDR3 length is 18 residues. The CDR3 loop is CASRLRLAYPSSDYEQYF. The CDR3, as DNA: TGTGCCAGCAGACTTCGACTAGCCTACCCGTCGTCCGATTACGAGCAGTACTTC.